This T cell receptor beta chain was identified during a study of cytomegalovirus exposure and HLA in healthy donors. Findings of the study overall: TCR beta sequences reportedly predicted most subjects' HLA-A and HLA-B alleles accurately.

Germline CDR1 and CDR2: SQVTM and ANQGSEA. This CDR3 comprises 13 residues. V was pared by 2 bases and J by 2 bases, with 8 bases between. A remark on this clone: The antigen is undetermined.

A multiplex PCR was run with 60 Vbeta primers and 13 Jbeta primers. This table comes from immunoSEQ multiplex PCR, and its TCRdb copy is limited to in-frame clones, with some not included. Among about 160,000 clones, around 77% were seen once, and the ten largest hold 3% to 4.5%. V and J are TRBV29-1 and TRBJ2-3, with D uncertain. The specimen sequenced was PBMCs. This clonotype was sampled from a man younger than 40 in good health and CMV-seropositive. The CDR3 reads CSVERRLTDTQYF. Here the CDR3 DNA reads TGCAGCGTTGAACGGCGGCTCACAGATACGCAGTATTTT.